This entry is about one T cell receptor (beta chain). Its specificity is not known. The data derive from a study of shared clonotypes between healthy human individuals. Study-level information: Three plates each covered CD4 naive and memory; CD8 naive two, CD8 memory one.

The CDR3 runs 15 residues. V was trimmed by 0 bases and J by 2 bases, leaving 12 bases between them. Germline V CDR1 and CDR2: SGHRS, YFSETQ. For sorted subsets, about 190 ng DNA per replicate equaled about 31,000 T cell genomes. The table came from immunoSEQ multiplex PCR; TCRdb's copy has only in-frame clones and leaves some out. The data contain millions of clones, 95% of them seen just once; the ten biggest clones take up roughly 0.13%. Study-wide results and limits: As a rule, naive subsets had a larger estimated richness than memory subsets. Relative to clonotypes present in all four donors, those not shared had lower generation probabilities.

The TCR comes from a man aged 18 to 29 in good health. The sample comprised naive CD4+ T cells sorted from blood. The subset here: CD45RA+ positively selected. The chain joins TRBV5-1 to TRBJ2-7; no definite D call. As DNA, the CDR3 is TGCGCCAGCAGCTTGGTGCGAGTCCCAACCTACGAGCAGTACTTC. This codes for CASSLVRVPTYEQYF.